Listed here are 29 T cell receptor beta chains from one sample, sequenced in a study of cytomegalovirus exposure and HLA in healthy donors. The PCR contained 60 Vbeta and 13 Jbeta primers. Only in-frame clones appear in the TCRdb table, and some are missing; sequencing was by immunoSEQ multiplex PCR. The sample includes 65,000 to 85,000 clones. Sequenced input: PBMCs. Every receptor here comes from a female donor in good health and CMV-seropositive.

The rearrangement uses TRBV30 and TRBJ1-1; D is unresolved. V was shortened by 0 bases and J by 6 bases, with 14 bases between the two germline ends. Germline V CDR1 and CDR2: GTSNPN, SVGIG (reference sequence). The length of the CDR3 is 14 residues. The CDR3 spells CAWSVNSLAPEAFF. As DNA, the CDR3 is TGTGCCTGGAGTGTAAACAGTTTGGCGCCTGAAGCTTTCTTT.

The chain is built from TRBV28 and TRBJ2-4, with D possibly TRBD2 on 5 matching bases. The CDR3 has 11 amino acids. CDR1 and CDR2 (germline): MDHEN, SYDVKM. V lost 11 bases, J lost 8 bases, and 13 bases lay in between. In DNA, the CDR3 is TGTGCCCACGGAAAGGGAGACATTCAGTACTTC. Translating gives CAHGKGDIQYF.

The chain links TRBV5-6 to TRBJ2-7; the match to TRBD1 covers 11 bases. V was clipped by 5 bases and J by 5 bases; unmatched bases: 3. Germline CDR1 reads SGHDT; CDR2 reads YYEEEE. The CDR3 is 13 residues long. CDR3 in amino acids: CASRWGQGDEQYF. The CDR3, as DNA: TGTGCCAGCAGGTGGGGACAGGGGGACGAGCAGTACTTC. Full variable domain (remainder filled in from reference TRBV5-6 and TRBJ2-7): DAGVTQSPTHLIKTRGQQVTLRCSPKSGHDTVSWYQQALGQGPQFIFQYYEEEERQRGNFPDRFSGHQFPNYSSELNVNALLLGDSALYLCASRWGQGDEQYFGPGTRLTVT.

Here the CDR3 DNA reads TGTGCCAGCAGGAGACAGCCCACCTACAATGAGCAGTTCTTC. Translated: CASRRQPTYNEQFF. The chain couples TRBV6-5 to TRBJ2-1; maybe TRBD1 (5 bases). The V gene lost 6 bases and the J gene lost 2 bases, with 11 bases spanning the gap. CDR1 MNHEY and CDR2 SVGAGI come from the germline V gene. The length of the CDR3 is 14 residues.

For the CDR3, the DNA is TGTGCCAGCAGTTACTCGGGCGGGGGCATCACTGAAGCTTTCTTT. Translation gives CASSYSGGGITEAFF. This rearrangement joins TRBV6-5 to TRBJ1-1; a weak D match, TRBD1 (6 bases). This CDR3 region has 15 residues. V lost 0 bases, J lost 4 bases, and 12 bases lay in between. The V gene's germline CDR1 is MNHEY and CDR2 SVGAGI.

The chain has TRBV6-5 and TRBJ1-3, with D tentatively TRBD1 (6 bases). Deletions cut 8 bases from V and 4 bases from J, with 18 bases between. The CDR3 spans 15 residues. Per germline, CDR1 MNHEY and CDR2 SVGAGI. DNA of the CDR3: TGTGCCAGCGCTCGGACAGTTCACCGGGGAAACACCATATATTTT. It translates to CASARTVHRGNTIYF.

The genes are TRBV19 and TRBJ2-3; 9 bases map to TRBD2. The CDR3 sequence is 14 residues long. CDR1 is LNHDA, CDR2 SQIVND, per germline (reference sequence). With V trimmed by 7 bases and J by 2 bases, 4 bases remained unmatched. The CDR3 region is CASKASGTTDTQYF. In nucleotides, the CDR3 is TGTGCCAGTAAGGCTAGCGGGACCACAGATACGCAGTATTTT.

The rearrangement joins TRBV4-1 to TRBJ1-1; tentative D call: TRBD1 (6 bases). CDR1 is MGHRA, CDR2 YSYEKL, per germline. There are 14 residues in the CDR3. V shed 4 bases and J shed 1 base, with 10 bases lying between them. The CDR3 here is CASSRAGENTEAFF. Written as DNA, the CDR3 is TGCGCCAGCAGCCGGGCAGGGGAGAACACTGAAGCTTTCTTT.

V is TRBV25-1 and J is TRBJ2-5; D gene ambiguous. CDR1 is MGHDK and CDR2 is SYGVNS in the germline V gene. V was trimmed by 8 bases and J by 5 bases, leaving 12 bases between them. The CDR3 loop spans 12 amino acids. Written as DNA, the CDR3 is TGTGCCAGCGCCCGAGGCATGGAGACCCAGTACTTC. This sequence encodes CASARGMETQYF.

This chain uses TRBV6-4 with TRBJ2-2; D gene ambiguous. This CDR3 has 15 residues. Germline V gene lookup returns CDR1 MRHNA and CDR2 SNTAGT. The V end was cut by 2 bases, the J end by 3 bases, with 10 bases between. The DNA of the CDR3 is TGTGCCAGCAGTGACACAGAAAAGGACACCGGGGAGCTGTTTTTT. Its protein product is CASSDTEKDTGELFF.

The rearrangement links TRBV7-8 to TRBJ2-5, with 7 nucleotides matching TRBD2. Germline V gene sequence: CDR1 SGHVS, CDR2 FQNEAQ. V gave up 4 bases and J gave up 5 bases; unmatched junction bases: 4. The CDR3 length is 13 residues. The DNA for the CDR3 is TGTGCCAGCAGCTCCCGACTAGCCGAGACCCAGTACTTC. Its protein is CASSSRLAETQYF.

The V and J genes are TRBV4-1 and TRBJ2-1; D is ambiguous. Deletions cut 1 base from V and 1 base from J, with 5 bases between. Germline loops: CDR1 MGHRA, CDR2 YSYEKL. The CDR3 is 14 residues long. The CDR3 coding sequence is TGCGCCAGCAGCCAAGCAGGTTCCTACAATGAGCAGTTCTTC. Amino acid sequence: CASSQAGSYNEQFF.

The chain couples TRBV7-3 to TRBJ2-3; D gene unclear. CDR3 length equals 13 residues. The ends were cut back, 5 bases at V and 4 bases at J, with 10 bases in the middle. The germline CDR1 and CDR2 sequences are SGHTA and FQGTGA. The CDR3 spells CASSPYNADTQYF. The CDR3 region has the DNA TGTGCCAGCAGCCCATACAATGCAGATACGCAGTATTTT.

The chain uses TRBV19 and TRBJ2-7, with 9 bases identical to TRBD1. V was pared by 5 bases and J by 3 bases, with 11 bases of the junction left unmatched. Germline V lookup: CDR1 LNHDA, CDR2 SQIVND (reference sequence). CDR3 length equals 16 residues. The CDR3 spells CASSGRSTGGGYEQYF. The CDR3, as DNA: TGTGCCAGTAGTGGGCGATCGACAGGGGGGGGCTACGAGCAGTACTTC.

V is TRBV9 and J is TRBJ1-1; 7 positions agree with TRBD1. CDR3 length equals 14 residues. The junction had 7 bases not matched to a gene; V was cut back by 3 bases and J by 5 bases. Germline V gene sequence: CDR1 SGDLS, CDR2 YYNGEE. The CDR3 spells CASSGQGEQTEAFF. The CDR3 DNA follows: TGTGCCAGCAGCGGTCAGGGGGAGCAAACTGAAGCTTTCTTT.

The chain has TRBV7-2 and TRBJ2-7; TRBD1 agrees at 7 bases. This CDR3 is built from 15 residues. Germline assignment: CDR1 SGHTA and CDR2 FQGNSA. V was clipped by 4 bases and J by 0 bases; unmatched bases: 6. The CDR3 nucleotides read TGTGCCAGCAGCTCTAGGGGACAGAGCTCCTACGAGCAGTACTTC. As protein: CASSSRGQSSYEQYF.

The rearrangement links TRBV18 to TRBJ2-3; 8 nucleotides agree with TRBD2. Per the germline V gene, CDR1 is KGHSH and CDR2 is LQKENI. This CDR3 contains 15 residues. The junction had 8 bases not matched to a gene; V was cut back by 3 bases and J by 6 bases. The CDR3 coding sequence is TGTGCCAGCTCACCTCCGATAGCGGGGTCGGATACGCAGTATTTT. Translation: CASSPPIAGSDTQYF.

J is TRBJ1-1 and V is TRBV27; perhaps TRBD1 as D (5 bases). Trimming cost V 6 bases and J 2 bases, with 22 bases left between them. This CDR3 has 17 amino acids. The V gene's germline CDR1 is MNHEY and CDR2 SMNVEV (reference sequence). The CDR3 DNA follows: TGTGCCAGCAGCCTCTCTTCTGCTTGGGGCCTTAACACTGAAGCTTTCTTT. This sequence encodes CASSLSSAWGLNTEAFF.

The chain couples TRBV30 to TRBJ1-6; 8 positions match TRBD1. The germline V gene has CDR1 GTSNPN and CDR2 SVGIG (reference sequence). The V and J ends lost 1 base and 7 bases, in that order; junction bases with no gene match: 6. The CDR3 is made up of 15 amino acids. CDR3 sequence reads: CAWSGPQGVNSPLHF. CDR3 coding DNA: TGTGCCTGGAGTGGCCCACAGGGGGTAAATTCACCCCTCCACTTT.

This chain joins TRBV5-1 and TRBJ2-7; 10 bases are shared with TRBD1. Germline V gene sequence: CDR1 SGHRS, CDR2 YFSETQ. The junction had 13 bases not matched to a gene; V was cut back by 5 bases and J by 2 bases. The CDR3 loop spans 17 amino acids. The CDR3 nucleotides read TGCGCCAGCAGGTCGGGACAGGGGCTTATTCCCGCCTACGAGCAGTACTTC. It encodes CASRSGQGLIPAYEQYF.

This chain connects TRBV6-1 to TRBJ1-1; 7 positions match TRBD1. The V segment lost 4 bases and the J segment 3 bases; nucleotides outside the gene matches: 5. Germline assignment: CDR1 MNHNS and CDR2 SASEGT. The CDR3 runs to 14 residues. As DNA, the CDR3 is TGTGCCAGCAGTGCCCGGGACAGAGACACTGAAGCTTTCTTT. Translating it yields CASSARDRDTEAFF.

V gene TRBV7-3 combines with J gene TRBJ2-1; 10 bases map to TRBD2. V lost 5 bases, J lost 11 bases, and 12 bases stayed unmatched. Per germline, CDR1 SGHTA and CDR2 FQGTGA. The CDR3 consists of 15 residues. Here the CDR3 reads CASSPSGGPGFKQFF. The CDR3, as DNA: TGTGCCAGCAGCCCTAGCGGGGGCCCCGGTTTTAAGCAGTTCTTC. The full variable domain, completed using reference TRBV7-3 and TRBJ2-1, is GAGVSQTPSNKVTEKGKYVELRCDPISGHTALYWYRQSLGQGPEFLIYFQGTGAADDSGLPNDRFFAVRPEGSVSTLKIQRTERGDSAVYLCASSPSGGPGFKQFFGPGTRLTVL.

This sequence joins TRBV6-1 and TRBJ1-2; D is unclear. This CDR3 has 14 amino acids. CDR1 and CDR2 from the germline V gene are MNHNS and SASEGT. V was cut by 0 bases and J by 6 bases, with 11 bases left in between. Here the CDR3 reads CASSEAYLLDGYTF. The CDR3 nucleotides read TGTGCCAGCAGTGAAGCCTACCTCCTGGATGGCTACACCTTC.

The CDR3 loop is CASSEGQLSNQPQHF. Here the CDR3 DNA reads TGTGCCAGCAGTGAGGGACAGTTAAGCAATCAGCCCCAGCATTTT. The chain joins TRBV6-1 to TRBJ1-5; the match to TRBD1 covers 7 bases. Germline trimming cut 3 bases from V and 1 base from J; bases unmatched to any gene: 3. Germline-derived CDR1 and CDR2 are MNHNS and SASEGT. CDR3 size: 15 residues.

The gene calls are TRBV7-2 and TRBJ1-1; D might be TRBD1 (5 bases). Per germline, CDR1 SGHTA and CDR2 FQGNSA. Trimming removed 5 bases at V and 1 base at J, with 11 bases between. This CDR3 region has 14 residues. CDR3 nucleotide sequence: TGTGCCAGCAGCCCGGGACTGACGAACACTGAAGCTTTCTTT. It is translated as CASSPGLTNTEAFF.

This chain uses TRBV5-6 with TRBJ1-4, with D tentatively TRBD1 (5 bases). V was shortened by 0 bases and J by 8 bases, with 11 bases between the two germline ends. The CDR3 is 14 amino acids. Looked up from germline, CDR1 is SGHDT and CDR2 is YYEEEE. CDR3 loop: CASSLGGRVEKLFF. The CDR3 nucleotides read TGTGCCAGCAGCTTGGGGGGCAGGGTGGAAAAACTGTTTTTT.

The rearrangement joins TRBV4-3 to TRBJ1-4; D is possibly TRBD1 (6 bases). The ends were cut back, 1 base at V and 8 bases at J, with 17 bases in the middle. Germline CDR1 LGHNA, CDR2 YSLEER. The CDR3 totals 16 residues. CDR3 in amino acids: CASSQVSSGDGEKLFF. The CDR3 nucleotides are TGCGCCAGCAGCCAAGTGTCGTCAGGGGATGGAGAAAAACTGTTTTTT.

The chain uses TRBV7-9 and TRBJ2-7; no definite D call. Deletions cut 2 bases from V and 6 bases from J, with 11 bases between. Germline lookup yields CDR1 SEHNR and CDR2 FQNEAQ (reference sequence). The CDR3 runs to 13 residues. The CDR3 protein is CASSLLPHPEQYF. CDR3 sequence (DNA): TGTGCCAGCAGCTTATTACCACACCCCGAGCAGTACTTC. Looking up the rest from reference TRBV7-9 and TRBJ2-7 gives the full variable domain: DTGVSQNPRHKITKRGQNVTFRCDPISEHNRLYWYRQTLGQGPEFLTYFQNEAQLEKSRLLSDRFSAERPKGSFSTLEIQRTEQGDSAMYLCASSLLPHPEQYFGPGTRLTVT.

In DNA form, the CDR3 reads TGTGCCAGCTCACGACAAGGACAGATACAAGAGACCCAGTACTTC. Amino acids: CASSRQGQIQETQYF. The genes are TRBV18 and TRBJ2-5, with TRBD1 as a possible D gene (6 bases). CDR1 is KGHSH and CDR2 is LQKENI in the germline V gene. V dropped 4 bases and J dropped 2 bases, with 14 bases sitting between them. The length of the CDR3 is 15 residues.